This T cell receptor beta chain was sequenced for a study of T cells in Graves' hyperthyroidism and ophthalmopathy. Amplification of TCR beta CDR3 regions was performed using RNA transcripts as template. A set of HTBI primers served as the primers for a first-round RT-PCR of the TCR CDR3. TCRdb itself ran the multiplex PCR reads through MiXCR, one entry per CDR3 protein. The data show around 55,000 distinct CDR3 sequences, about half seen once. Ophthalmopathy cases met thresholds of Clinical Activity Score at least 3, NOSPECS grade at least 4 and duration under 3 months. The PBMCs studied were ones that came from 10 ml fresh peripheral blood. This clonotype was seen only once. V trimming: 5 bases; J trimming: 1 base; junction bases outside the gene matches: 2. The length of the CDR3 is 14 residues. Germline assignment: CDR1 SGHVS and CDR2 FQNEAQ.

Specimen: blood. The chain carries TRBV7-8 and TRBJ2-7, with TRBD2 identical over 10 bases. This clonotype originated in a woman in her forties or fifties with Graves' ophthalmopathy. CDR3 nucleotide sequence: TGTGCCAGCAGCCCGACTAGCGGGTCCTACGAGCAGTACTTC. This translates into CASSPTSGSYEQYF. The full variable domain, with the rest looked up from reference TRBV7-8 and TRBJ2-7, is GAGVSQSPRYKVAKRGQDVALRCDPISGHVSLFWYQQALGQGPEFLTYFQNEAQLDKSGLPSDRFFAERPEGSVSTLKIQRTQQEDSAVYLCASSPTSGSYEQYFGPGTRLTVT.